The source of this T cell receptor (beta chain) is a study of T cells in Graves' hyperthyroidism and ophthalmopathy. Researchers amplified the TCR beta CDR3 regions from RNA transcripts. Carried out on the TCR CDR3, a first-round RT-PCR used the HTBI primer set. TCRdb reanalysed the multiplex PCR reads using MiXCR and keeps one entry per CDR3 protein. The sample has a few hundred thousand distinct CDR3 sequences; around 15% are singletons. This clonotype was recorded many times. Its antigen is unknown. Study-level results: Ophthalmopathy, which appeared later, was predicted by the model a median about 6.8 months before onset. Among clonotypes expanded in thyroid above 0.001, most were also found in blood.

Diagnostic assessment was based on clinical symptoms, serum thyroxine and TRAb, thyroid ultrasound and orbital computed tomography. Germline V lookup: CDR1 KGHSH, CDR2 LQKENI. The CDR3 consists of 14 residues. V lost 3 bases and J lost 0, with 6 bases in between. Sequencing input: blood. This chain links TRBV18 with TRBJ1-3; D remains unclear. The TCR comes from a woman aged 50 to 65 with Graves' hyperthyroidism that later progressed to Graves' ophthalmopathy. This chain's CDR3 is CASSPGVSGNTIYF. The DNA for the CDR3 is TGTGCCAGCTCACCTGGAGTCTCTGGAAACACCATATATTTT.